These 22 T cell receptor beta chains share one sample of origin, sequenced in a study of blood T cell repertoires in COVID-19. Produced via immunoSEQ multiplex PCR; TCRdb's table is partial and in-frame only. The sample lists 68,000 or so clones, roughly 80% occurring once. The source material was peripheral blood. The receptor set was obtained from a human donor in a cohort sampled during active COVID-19.

This clone was seen a single time. The chain carries TRBV15 and TRBJ2-5; TRBD2 aligns across 7 bases. V lost 3 bases and J lost 2; bases outside the gene matches: 15. The CDR3 is 18 amino acids. The germline CDR1 and CDR2 sequences are LNHNV and YYDKDF (reference sequence). CDR3 DNA sequence: TGTGCCACCAGCAGTCCCTCCCGGGGAGGGTGGGGACAAGAGACCCAGTACTTC. This encodes CATSSPSRGGWGQETQYF. Using reference TRBV15 and TRBJ2-5 for the parts outside the CDR3, the full variable domain is DAMVIQNPRYQVTQFGKPVTLSCSQTLNHNVMYWYQQKSSQAPKLLFHYYDKDFNNEADTPDNFQSRRPNTSFCFLDIRSPGLGDTAMYLCATSSPSRGGWGQETQYFGPGTRLLVL.

This chain links TRBV7-9 with TRBJ1-1; TRBD1 might be the D (5 bases). Germline CDR1 is SEHNR and CDR2 is FQNEAQ (reference sequence). The germline V and J ends were trimmed by 3 bases and 1 base, with 6 bases remaining between them. This CDR3 has 13 residues. CDR3 sequence: CASSFQGNTEAFF. In nucleotides, the CDR3 is TGTGCCAGCAGCTTTCAGGGGAACACTGAAGCTTTCTTT.

The chain combines TRBV19 with TRBJ1-1; 12 bases are a match to TRBD1. Germline CDR1 LNHDA, CDR2 SQIVND (reference sequence). This CDR3 region has 15 residues. Trimming removed 5 bases from V and 6 bases from J; junction bases left unmatched: 7. DNA of the CDR3: TGTGCCAGTAGTCCGTGGGGACAGGGGGCCGCTGAAGCTTTCTTT. Translation gives CASSPWGQGAAEAFF.

This chain uses TRBV2 with TRBJ1-2, with TRBD1 matching 7 bases. The J segment lost 4 bases and the V segment lost 7 bases, leaving 6 bases of the junction unmatched. The V gene's germline CDR1 is SNHLY and CDR2 FYNNEI. The CDR3 runs 13 residues. CDR3: CASKGQVVYGYTF. In DNA form, the CDR3 reads TGTGCCAGCAAAGGACAGGTCGTCTATGGCTACACCTTC.

In DNA form, the CDR3 reads TGTGCCAGTAGCACCGTCACAGGTGGTGGGGCCAACGTCCTGACTTTC. The encoded protein is CASSTVTGGGANVLTF. V usage is TRBV19 and J usage is TRBJ2-6; TRBD1 is a possible D gene (5 bases). V was trimmed by 6 bases and J by 3 bases, leaving 15 bases between them. This CDR3 is built from 16 residues. Germline loops: CDR1 LNHDA, CDR2 SQIVND (reference sequence). Filled out from reference TRBV19 and TRBJ2-6, the complete variable domain reads DGGITQSPKYLFRKEGQNVTLSCEQNLNHDAMYWYRQDPGQGLRLIYYSQIVNDFQKGDIAEGYSVSREKKESFPLTVTSAQKNPTAFYLCASSTVTGGGANVLTFGAGSRLTVL.

The rearrangement uses TRBV10-3 and TRBJ2-5; 12 bases are a match to TRBD2. The V segment lost 4 bases and the J segment 3 bases; nucleotides outside the gene matches: 0. The V gene's germline CDR1 is ENHRY and CDR2 SYGVKD. This CDR3 has 14 residues. The CDR3 sequence is CAISGLAGEETQYF. The DNA of the CDR3 is TGTGCCATCAGTGGACTAGCGGGGGAAGAGACCCAGTACTTC.

The chain is built from TRBV30 and TRBJ1-1; D not certain. The CDR3 totals 11 residues. Trimming took off 2 bases at V and 6 bases at J, with 7 bases between the two ends. Germline loops: CDR1 GTSNPN, CDR2 SVGIG (reference sequence). CDR3 region: CAWSKLSEAFF. The CDR3 DNA is TGTGCCTGGAGTAAACTATCTGAAGCTTTCTTT.

The table lists this clone with a count of one. V and J are TRBV5-1 and TRBJ2-7, with D possibly TRBD1 on 6 matching bases. Per the germline V gene, CDR1 is SGHRS and CDR2 is YFSETQ. Trimming took off 1 base at V and 4 bases at J, with 15 bases between the two ends. CDR3 length: 15 residues. CDR3 region: CASSLSNARGYEQYF. CDR3 sequence (DNA): TGCGCCAGCAGCTTGAGTAACGCCAGGGGATACGAGCAGTACTTC.

The chain is built from TRBV27 and TRBJ2-1; TRBD2 aligns across 10 bases. The CDR3 sequence is 15 residues long. The germline V gene encodes CDR1 MNHEY and CDR2 SMNVEV (reference sequence). V lost 5 bases, J lost 6 bases, and 7 bases stayed unmatched. The CDR3 reads CASSTPSGGVNEQFF. DNA of the CDR3: TGTGCCAGCAGTACACCTAGCGGGGGAGTCAATGAGCAGTTCTTC.

This clone showed up just a few times. The chain carries TRBV19 and TRBJ1-6; TRBD1 aligns across 9 bases. This CDR3 contains 15 residues. With V trimmed by 5 bases and J by 10 bases, 9 bases remained unmatched. The germline gives CDR1 LNHDA, CDR2 SQIVND (reference sequence). Here the CDR3 reads CASSLPGTGYSPLHF. CDR3 nucleotides: TGTGCCAGTAGTCTTCCCGGGACAGGGTACTCACCCCTCCACTTT.

This clone has only a few counts. The rearrangement links TRBV30 to TRBJ1-1; the D is unclear. V lost 3 bases, J lost 3 bases, and 5 bases lay in between. Germline CDR1 and CDR2: GTSNPN and SVGIG (reference sequence). This CDR3 comprises 11 residues. CDR3 nucleotides: TGTGCCTGGAGGGAGGACACTGAAGCTTTCTTT. It translates to CAWREDTEAFF.

V usage is TRBV10-2 and J usage is TRBJ1-5; a possible D gene is TRBD1 (6 bases). The germline V and J ends were trimmed by 3 bases and 3 bases, with 12 bases remaining between them. The CDR3 is made up of 15 amino acids. Germline lookup yields CDR1 WSHSY and CDR2 SAAADI. CDR3 bases: TGCGCCAGCAGTGATCCCGGACAGTTCAATCAGCCCCAGCATTTT. This encodes CASSDPGQFNQPQHF.

The chain joins TRBV30 to TRBJ2-2; D call uncertain. CDR3 length equals 14 residues. Per germline, CDR1 GTSNPN and CDR2 SVGIG (reference sequence). V was trimmed by 4 bases and J by 1 base, leaving 10 bases between them. The CDR3 is CAWKYSMNTGELFF. As DNA, the CDR3 is TGTGCCTGGAAGTACAGTATGAACACCGGGGAGCTGTTTTTT.

The J gene is TRBJ1-6, the V gene TRBV9, with 9 bases lining up with TRBD1. This CDR3 contains 15 residues. V shed 4 bases, J shed 6 bases, and the junction held 5 bases outside the gene matches. In germline, CDR1 is SGDLS, CDR2 YYNGEE. CDR3 sequence: CASSTRQGVNSPLHF. CDR3 coding DNA: TGTGCCAGCAGCACCCGACAGGGGGTTAATTCACCCCTCCACTTT.

This clone was counted only a few times. This chain connects TRBV10-2 to TRBJ2-7; 8 bases agree with TRBD1. Germline V gene data show CDR1 as WSHSY and CDR2 as SAAADI. The CDR3 loop spans 13 amino acids. The junction had 3 bases not matched to a gene; V was cut back by 6 bases and J by 2 bases. The CDR3 loop is CASRGGQAYEQYF. The CDR3 nucleotides read TGCGCCAGCAGGGGGGGACAGGCCTACGAGCAGTACTTC.

This clone has more than one count but fewer than ten. The chain carries TRBV4-2 and TRBJ2-7; 8 nucleotides line up with TRBD2. The ends lost 4 bases at V and 6 bases at J; junction bases unmatched: 11. CDR1 LGHNA and CDR2 YNFKEQ come from the germline V gene. The CDR3 loop spans 15 amino acids. The CDR3 reads CASSPSGLGSFEQYF. CDR3 in DNA: TGTGCCAGCAGCCCCTCGGGACTAGGGTCTTTCGAGCAGTACTTC.

The chain carries TRBV2 and TRBJ2-7; D is ambiguous. Germline V gives CDR1 SNHLY, CDR2 FYNNEI. V shed 5 bases and J shed 0 bases, with 5 bases lying between them. The CDR3 sequence is 12 residues long. In DNA, the CDR3 is TGTGCCAGCAGTCCACTCTCCTACGAGCAGTACTTC. It translates to CASSPLSYEQYF.

The rearrangement joins TRBV11-2 to TRBJ2-6; D gene uncertain. The V and J ends lost 1 base and 3 bases respectively, with 4 bases between them. Germline values: CDR1 SGHAT, CDR2 FQNNGV. The CDR3 is 14 amino acids. Written as DNA, the CDR3 is TGTGCCAGCAGCTTAGTCGTTGGGGCCAACGTCCTGACTTTC. It codes for CASSLVVGANVLTF. Using reference TRBV11-2 and TRBJ2-6 for the parts outside the CDR3, the full variable domain is EAGVAQSPRYKIIEKRQSVAFWCNPISGHATLYWYQQILGQGPKLLIQFQNNGVVDDSQLPKDRFSAERLKGVDSTLKIQPAKLEDSAVYLCASSLVVGANVLTFGAGSRLTVL.

In DNA form, the CDR3 reads TGTGCCAGCAGCACCTATAGCGGGGGCCAGTACGAGCAGTACTTC. Translation gives CASSTYSGGQYEQYF. The chain employs TRBV7-2 and TRBJ2-7; 9 nucleotides agree with TRBD2. This CDR3 has 15 residues. Trimming took 5 bases from V and 4 from J; bases not matched to a gene: 9. In germline, CDR1 is SGHTA, CDR2 FQGNSA. Variable domain in full (rest from reference TRBV7-2 and TRBJ2-7): GAGVSQSPSNKVTEKGKDVELRCDPISGHTALYWYRQSLGQGLEFLIYFQGNSAPDKSGLPSDRFSAERTGGSVSTLTIQRTQQEDSAVYLCASSTYSGGQYEQYFGPGTRLTVT.

This clone was found once. This chain uses TRBV6-7 with TRBJ1-2; D gene ambiguous. TRBV6-7 is labeled an ORF, and its function is uncertain. The V and J ends lost 0 bases and 2 bases respectively, with 10 bases between them. CDR3 length: 15 residues. This chain's CDR3 is CASSYSSGGNYGYTF. The DNA of the CDR3 is TGTGCCAGCAGTTACTCGAGCGGTGGGAACTATGGCTACACCTTC.

This chain uses TRBV7-9 with TRBJ2-5; tentatively, D is TRBD2 (5 bases). The CDR3 loop spans 15 amino acids. Germline CDR1 is SEHNR and CDR2 is FQNEAQ (reference sequence). V was shortened by 5 bases and J by 3 bases, with 16 bases between the two germline ends. The DNA of the CDR3 is TGTGCCAGCAGCCCTGCGTCCGGGAATAAAGAGACCCAGTACTTC. Protein sequence: CASSPASGNKETQYF.

As regards this clone: Relative to the germline gene, one junction end is altered; a read error may explain this. V is TRBV5-1 and J is TRBJ2-1, with D perhaps given as TRBD1 or TRBD2 (7 bases each). CDR1 SGHRS and CDR2 YFSETQ come from the germline V gene. The CDR3 covers 16 residues. CDR3 region: CARRGGGGRSYNEQFF. CDR3 sequence (DNA): TGCGCCCGCAGGGGGGGCGGGGGCAGATCCTACAATGAGCAGTTCTTC.